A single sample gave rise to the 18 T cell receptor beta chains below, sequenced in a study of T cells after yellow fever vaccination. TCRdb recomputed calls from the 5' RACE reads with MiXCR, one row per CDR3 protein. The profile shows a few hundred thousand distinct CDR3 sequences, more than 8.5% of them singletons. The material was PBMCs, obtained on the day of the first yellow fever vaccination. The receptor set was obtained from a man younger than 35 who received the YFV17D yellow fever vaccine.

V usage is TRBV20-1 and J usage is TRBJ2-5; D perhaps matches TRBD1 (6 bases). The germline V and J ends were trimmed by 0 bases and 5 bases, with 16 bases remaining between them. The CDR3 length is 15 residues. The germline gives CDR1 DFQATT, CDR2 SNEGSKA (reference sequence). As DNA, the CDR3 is TGCAGTGCTAGAGATTTGGCAAGAACAGGGGAGACCCAGTACTTC. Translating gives CSARDLARTGETQYF.

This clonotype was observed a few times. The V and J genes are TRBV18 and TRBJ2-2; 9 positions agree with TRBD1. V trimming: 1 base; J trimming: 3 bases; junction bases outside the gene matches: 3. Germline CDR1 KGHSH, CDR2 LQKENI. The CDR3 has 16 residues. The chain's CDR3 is CASSPRQGVDTGELFF. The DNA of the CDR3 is TGTGCCAGCTCACCACGACAGGGGGTGGACACCGGGGAGCTGTTTTTT.

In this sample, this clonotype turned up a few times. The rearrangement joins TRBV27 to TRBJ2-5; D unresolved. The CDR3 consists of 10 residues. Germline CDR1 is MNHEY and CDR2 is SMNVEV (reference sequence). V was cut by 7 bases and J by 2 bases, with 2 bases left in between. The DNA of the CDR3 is TGTGCCAGCAAACAAGAGACCCAGTACTTC. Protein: CASKQETQYF.

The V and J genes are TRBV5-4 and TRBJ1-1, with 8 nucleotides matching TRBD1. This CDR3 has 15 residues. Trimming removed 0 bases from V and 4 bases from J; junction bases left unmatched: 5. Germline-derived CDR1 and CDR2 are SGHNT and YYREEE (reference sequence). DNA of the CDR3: TGTGCCAGCAGCTTGGGGACAGGGAGGCCCACTGAAGCTTTCTTT. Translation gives CASSLGTGRPTEAFF. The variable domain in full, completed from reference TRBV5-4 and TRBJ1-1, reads ETGVTQSPTHLIKTRGQQVTLRCSSQSGHNTVSWYQQALGQGPQFIFQYYREEENGRGNFPPRFSGLQFPNYSSELNVNALELDDSALYLCASSLGTGRPTEAFFGQGTRLTVV.

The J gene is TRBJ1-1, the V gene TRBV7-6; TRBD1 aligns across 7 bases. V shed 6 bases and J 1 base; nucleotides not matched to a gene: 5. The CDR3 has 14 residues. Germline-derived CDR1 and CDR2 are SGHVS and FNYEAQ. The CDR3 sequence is CASREGQRNTEAFF. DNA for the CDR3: TGTGCCAGCAGGGAGGGACAGAGGAACACTGAAGCTTTCTTT.

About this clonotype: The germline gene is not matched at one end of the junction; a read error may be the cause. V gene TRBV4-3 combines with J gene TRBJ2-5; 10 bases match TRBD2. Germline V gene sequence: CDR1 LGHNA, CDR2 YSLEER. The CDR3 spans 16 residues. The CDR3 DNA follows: TGCGCCGGCAGCCAAGATTCAAGCGGGGGGGGAGAGACCCAGTACTTC. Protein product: CAGSQDSSGGGETQYF.

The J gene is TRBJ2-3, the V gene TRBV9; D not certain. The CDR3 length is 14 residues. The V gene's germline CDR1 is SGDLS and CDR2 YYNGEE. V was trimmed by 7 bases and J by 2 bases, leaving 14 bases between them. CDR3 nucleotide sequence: TGTGCCAGCCGGAGAGATCCGTACACAGATACGCAGTATTTT. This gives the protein CASRRDPYTDTQYF.

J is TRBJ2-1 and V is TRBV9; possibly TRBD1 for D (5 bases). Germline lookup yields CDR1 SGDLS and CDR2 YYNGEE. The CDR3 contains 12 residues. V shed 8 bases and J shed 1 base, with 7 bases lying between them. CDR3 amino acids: CARDTSYNEQFF. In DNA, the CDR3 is TGTGCCAGGGACACTTCCTACAATGAGCAGTTCTTC.

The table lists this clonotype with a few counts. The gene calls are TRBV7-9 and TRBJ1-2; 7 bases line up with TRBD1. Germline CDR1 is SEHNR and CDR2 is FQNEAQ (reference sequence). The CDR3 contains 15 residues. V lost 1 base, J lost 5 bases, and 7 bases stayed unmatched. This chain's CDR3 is CASSLEGQSVYGYTF. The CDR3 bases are TGTGCCAGCAGCTTAGAGGGACAGAGTGTTTATGGCTACACCTTC.

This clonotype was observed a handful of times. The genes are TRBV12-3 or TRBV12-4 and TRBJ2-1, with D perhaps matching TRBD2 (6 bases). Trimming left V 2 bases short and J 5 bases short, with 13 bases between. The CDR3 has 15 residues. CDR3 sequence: CASSLLVGGNNEQFF. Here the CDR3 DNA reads TGTGCCAGCAGTTTATTGGTCGGGGGTAACAATGAGCAGTTCTTC.

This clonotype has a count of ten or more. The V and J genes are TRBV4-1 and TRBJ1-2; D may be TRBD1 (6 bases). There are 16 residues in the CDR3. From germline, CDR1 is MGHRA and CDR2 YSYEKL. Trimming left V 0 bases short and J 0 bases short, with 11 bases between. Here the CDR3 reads CASSQEGGTANYGYTF. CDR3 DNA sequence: TGCGCCAGCAGCCAAGAAGGGGGAACGGCTAACTATGGCTACACCTTC.

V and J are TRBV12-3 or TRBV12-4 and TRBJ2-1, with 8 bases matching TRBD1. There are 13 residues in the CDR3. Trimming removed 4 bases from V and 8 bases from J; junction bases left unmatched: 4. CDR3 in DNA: TGTGCCAGCAGTTCCACAGGGGGTTATGAGCAGTTCTTC. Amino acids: CASSSTGGYEQFF.

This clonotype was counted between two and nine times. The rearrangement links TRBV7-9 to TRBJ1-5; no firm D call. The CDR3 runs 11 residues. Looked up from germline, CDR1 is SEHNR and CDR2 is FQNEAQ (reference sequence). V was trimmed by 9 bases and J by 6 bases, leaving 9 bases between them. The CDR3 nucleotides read TGTGCCAGTAACCGAGGTCAGCCCCAGCATTTT. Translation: CASNRGQPQHF.

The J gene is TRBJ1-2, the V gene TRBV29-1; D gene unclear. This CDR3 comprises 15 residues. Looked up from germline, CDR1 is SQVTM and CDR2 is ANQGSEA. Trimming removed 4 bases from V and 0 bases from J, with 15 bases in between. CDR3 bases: TGCAGCGTTGGACCACCCGCCTTAGCTAACTATGGCTACACCTTC. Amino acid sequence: CSVGPPALANYGYTF.

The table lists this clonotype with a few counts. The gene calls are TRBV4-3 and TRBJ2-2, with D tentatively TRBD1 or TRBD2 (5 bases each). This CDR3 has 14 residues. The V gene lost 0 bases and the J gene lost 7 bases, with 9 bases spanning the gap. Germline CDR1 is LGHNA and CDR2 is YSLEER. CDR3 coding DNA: TGCGCCAGCAGCCAAGATTGGGACCTCGGGGAGCTGTTTTTT. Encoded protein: CASSQDWDLGELFF.

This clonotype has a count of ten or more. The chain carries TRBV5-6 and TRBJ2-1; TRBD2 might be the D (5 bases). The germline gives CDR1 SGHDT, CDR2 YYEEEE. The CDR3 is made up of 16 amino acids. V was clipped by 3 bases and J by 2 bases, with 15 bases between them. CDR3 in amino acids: CASSSWRISTYNEQFF. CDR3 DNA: TGTGCCAGCAGCTCCTGGAGGATTAGTACCTACAATGAGCAGTTCTTC.

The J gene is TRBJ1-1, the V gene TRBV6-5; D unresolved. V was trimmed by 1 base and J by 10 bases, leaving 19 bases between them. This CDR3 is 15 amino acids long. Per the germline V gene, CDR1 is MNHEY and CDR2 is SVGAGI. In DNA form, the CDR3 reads TGTGCCAGCAGTTACTTGGCAAGTTCCCTCATTGGAGCTTTCTTT. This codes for CASSYLASSLIGAFF.

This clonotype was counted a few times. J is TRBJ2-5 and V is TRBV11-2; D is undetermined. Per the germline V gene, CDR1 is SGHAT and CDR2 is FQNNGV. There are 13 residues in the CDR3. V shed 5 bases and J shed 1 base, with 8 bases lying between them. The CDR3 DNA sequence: TGTGCCAGCAGCGAGGAACGCCAAGAGACCCAGTACTTC. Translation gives CASSEERQETQYF. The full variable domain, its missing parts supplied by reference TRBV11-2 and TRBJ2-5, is EAGVAQSPRYKIIEKRQSVAFWCNPISGHATLYWYQQILGQGPKLLIQFQNNGVVDDSQLPKDRFSAERLKGVDSTLKIQPAKLEDSAVYLCASSEERQETQYFGPGTRLLVL.